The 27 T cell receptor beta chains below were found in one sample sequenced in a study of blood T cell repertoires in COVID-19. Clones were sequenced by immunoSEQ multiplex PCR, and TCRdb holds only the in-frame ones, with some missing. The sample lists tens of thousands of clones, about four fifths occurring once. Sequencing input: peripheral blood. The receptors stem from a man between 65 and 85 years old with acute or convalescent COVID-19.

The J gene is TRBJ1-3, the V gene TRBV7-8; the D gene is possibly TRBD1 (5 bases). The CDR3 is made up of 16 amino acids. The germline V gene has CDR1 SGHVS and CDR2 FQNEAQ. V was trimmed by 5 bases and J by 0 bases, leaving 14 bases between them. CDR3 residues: CASSPIRVPSGNTIYF. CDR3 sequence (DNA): TGTGCCAGCAGCCCCATCAGGGTCCCCTCTGGAAACACCATATATTTT.

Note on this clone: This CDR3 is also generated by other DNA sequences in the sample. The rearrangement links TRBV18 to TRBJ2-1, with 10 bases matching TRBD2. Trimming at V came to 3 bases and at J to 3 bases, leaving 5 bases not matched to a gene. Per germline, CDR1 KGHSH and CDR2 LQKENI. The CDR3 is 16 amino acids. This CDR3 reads CASSPPQREGYNEQFF. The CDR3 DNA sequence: TGTGCCAGCTCACCCCCTCAGCGGGAGGGCTACAATGAGCAGTTCTTC.

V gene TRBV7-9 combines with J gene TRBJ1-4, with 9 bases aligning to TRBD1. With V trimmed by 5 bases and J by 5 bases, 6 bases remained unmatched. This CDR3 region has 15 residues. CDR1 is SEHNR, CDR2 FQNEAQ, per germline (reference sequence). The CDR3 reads CASSPSGQGNEKLFF. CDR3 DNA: TGTGCCAGCAGCCCCAGCGGACAGGGGAATGAAAAACTGTTTTTT.

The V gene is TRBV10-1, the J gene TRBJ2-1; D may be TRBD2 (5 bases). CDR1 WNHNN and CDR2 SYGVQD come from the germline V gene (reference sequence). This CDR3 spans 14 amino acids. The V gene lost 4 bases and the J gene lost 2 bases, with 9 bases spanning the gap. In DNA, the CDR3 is TGCGCCAGCAGTGCCGGACTTACCTACAATGAGCAGTTCTTC. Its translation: CASSAGLTYNEQFF.

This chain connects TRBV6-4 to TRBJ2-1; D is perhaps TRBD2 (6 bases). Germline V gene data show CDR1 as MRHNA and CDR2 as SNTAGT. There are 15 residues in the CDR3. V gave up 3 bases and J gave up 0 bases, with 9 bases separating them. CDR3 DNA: TGTGCCAGCAGTGAAGTAGCGGACTCCTACAATGAGCAGTTCTTC. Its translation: CASSEVADSYNEQFF.

The CDR3 nucleotides read TGTGCCTGGAGTAAGGGGGGACTAGCGGGAGGGCTTGAGCAGTTCTTC. As protein: CAWSKGGLAGGLEQFF. The rearrangement uses TRBV30 and TRBJ2-1; TRBD2 matches at 16 bases. V was clipped by 2 bases and J by 9 bases; unmatched bases: 7. In germline, CDR1 is GTSNPN, CDR2 SVGIG (reference sequence). This CDR3 has 16 residues.

The CDR3 region is CASREGTVKNIQYF. The CDR3 region has the DNA TGCGCCAGCAGAGAAGGGACTGTGAAAAACATTCAGTACTTC. The chain carries TRBV10-2 and TRBJ2-4, with D possibly matching TRBD2 (6 bases). Trimming took off 6 bases at V and 4 bases at J, with 13 bases between the two ends. This CDR3 is 14 amino acids long. Germline V gene lookup returns CDR1 WSHSY and CDR2 SAAADI.

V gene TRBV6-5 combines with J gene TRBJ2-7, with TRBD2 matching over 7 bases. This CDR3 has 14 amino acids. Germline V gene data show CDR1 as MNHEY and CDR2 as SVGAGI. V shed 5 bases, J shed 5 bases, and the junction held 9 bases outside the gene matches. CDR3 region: CASSTTLGGDEQYF. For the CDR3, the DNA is TGTGCCAGCAGTACTACCCTGGGGGGGGACGAGCAGTACTTC.

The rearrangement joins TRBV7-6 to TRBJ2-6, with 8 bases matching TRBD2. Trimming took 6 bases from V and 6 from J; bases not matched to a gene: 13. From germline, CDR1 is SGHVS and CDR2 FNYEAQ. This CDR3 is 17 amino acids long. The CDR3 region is CASSRRPAGESANVLTF. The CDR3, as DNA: TGTGCCAGCAGTCGGCGCCCAGCGGGGGAGTCGGCCAACGTCCTGACTTTC.

The CDR3 sequence is CASTYQGLSYNEQFF. As DNA, the CDR3 is TGTGCCAGCACTTATCAGGGACTCTCCTACAATGAGCAGTTCTTC. The chain has TRBV19 and TRBJ2-1; tentatively, D is TRBD2 (6 bases). V shed 9 bases and J shed 0 bases, with 15 bases lying between them. Per germline, CDR1 LNHDA and CDR2 SQIVND (reference sequence). CDR3 length: 15 residues. The complete variable domain, with remaining parts taken from reference TRBV19 and TRBJ2-1, reads DGGITQSPKYLFRKEGQNVTLSCEQNLNHDAMYWYRQDPGQGLRLIYYSQIVNDFQKGDIAEGYSVSREKKESFPLTVTSAQKNPTAFYLCASTYQGLSYNEQFFGPGTRLTVL.

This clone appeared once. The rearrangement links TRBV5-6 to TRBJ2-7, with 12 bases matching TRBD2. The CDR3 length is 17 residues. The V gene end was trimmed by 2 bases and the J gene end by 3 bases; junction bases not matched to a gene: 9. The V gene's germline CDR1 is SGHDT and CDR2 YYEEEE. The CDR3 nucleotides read TGTGCCAGCAGCTTTACCGGACTAGCGGGGAAGATCTACGAGCAGTACTTC. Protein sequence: CASSFTGLAGKIYEQYF.

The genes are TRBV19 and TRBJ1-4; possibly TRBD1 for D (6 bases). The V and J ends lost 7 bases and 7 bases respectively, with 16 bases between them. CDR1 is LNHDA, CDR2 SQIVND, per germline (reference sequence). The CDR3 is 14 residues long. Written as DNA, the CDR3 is TGTGCCAGTAAACAAACAGGGTTCTTTGAAAAACTGTTTTTT. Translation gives CASKQTGFFEKLFF.

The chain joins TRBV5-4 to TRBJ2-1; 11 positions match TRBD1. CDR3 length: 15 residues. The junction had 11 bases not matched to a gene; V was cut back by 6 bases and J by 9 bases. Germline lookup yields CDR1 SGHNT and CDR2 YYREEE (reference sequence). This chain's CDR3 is CASTWAGTGGREQFF. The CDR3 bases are TGTGCCAGCACCTGGGCCGGGACAGGGGGGCGTGAGCAGTTCTTC.

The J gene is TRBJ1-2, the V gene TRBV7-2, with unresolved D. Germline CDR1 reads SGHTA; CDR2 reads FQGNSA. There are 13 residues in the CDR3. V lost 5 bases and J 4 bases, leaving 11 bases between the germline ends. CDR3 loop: CASSPTGPYGYTF. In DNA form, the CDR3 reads TGTGCCAGCAGCCCGACGGGTCCCTATGGCTACACCTTC.

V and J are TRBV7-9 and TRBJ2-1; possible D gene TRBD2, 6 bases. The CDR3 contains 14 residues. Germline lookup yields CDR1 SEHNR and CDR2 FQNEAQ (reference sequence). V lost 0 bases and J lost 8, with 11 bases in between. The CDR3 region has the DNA TGTGCCAGCAGCTTAGCTAGCGGAAGTCATGAGCAGTTCTTC. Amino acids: CASSLASGSHEQFF.

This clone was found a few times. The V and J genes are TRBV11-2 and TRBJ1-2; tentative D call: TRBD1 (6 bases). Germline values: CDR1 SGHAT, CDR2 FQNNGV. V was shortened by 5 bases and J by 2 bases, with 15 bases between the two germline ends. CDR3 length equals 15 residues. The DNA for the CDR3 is TGTGCCAGCAGCCTACAGGGTGGGGCCAACTATGGCTACACCTTC. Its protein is CASSLQGGANYGYTF.

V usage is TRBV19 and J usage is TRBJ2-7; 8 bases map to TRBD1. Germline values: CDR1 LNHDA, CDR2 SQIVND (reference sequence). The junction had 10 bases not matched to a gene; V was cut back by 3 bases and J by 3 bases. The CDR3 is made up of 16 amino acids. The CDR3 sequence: CASSMTFGQGFYEQYF. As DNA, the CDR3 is TGTGCCAGTAGTATGACTTTTGGACAGGGATTCTACGAGCAGTACTTC.

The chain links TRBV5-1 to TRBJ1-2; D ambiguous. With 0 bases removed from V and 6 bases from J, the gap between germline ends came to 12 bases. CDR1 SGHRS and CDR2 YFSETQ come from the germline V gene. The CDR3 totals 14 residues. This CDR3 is CASSLDVPEDGYTF. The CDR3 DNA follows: TGCGCCAGCAGCTTGGATGTCCCAGAGGATGGCTACACCTTC. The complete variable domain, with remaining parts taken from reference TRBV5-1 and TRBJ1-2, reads KAGVTQTPRYLIKTRGQQVTLSCSPISGHRSVSWYQQTPGQGLQFLFEYFSETQRNKGNFPGRFSGRQFSNSRSEMNVSTLELGDSALYLCASSLDVPEDGYTFGSGTRLTVV.

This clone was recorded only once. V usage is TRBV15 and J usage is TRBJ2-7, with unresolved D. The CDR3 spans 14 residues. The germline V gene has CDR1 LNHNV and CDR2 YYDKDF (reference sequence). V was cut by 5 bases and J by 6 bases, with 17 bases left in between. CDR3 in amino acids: CATSPLLDSSEQYF. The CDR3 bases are TGTGCCACCAGCCCGCTCCTCGACTCGTCCGAGCAGTACTTC.

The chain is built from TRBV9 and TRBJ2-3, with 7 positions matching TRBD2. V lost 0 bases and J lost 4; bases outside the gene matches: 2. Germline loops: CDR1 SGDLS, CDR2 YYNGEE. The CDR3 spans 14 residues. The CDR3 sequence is CASSVAAGADTQYF. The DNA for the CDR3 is TGTGCCAGCAGCGTAGCTGCGGGAGCAGATACGCAGTATTTT.

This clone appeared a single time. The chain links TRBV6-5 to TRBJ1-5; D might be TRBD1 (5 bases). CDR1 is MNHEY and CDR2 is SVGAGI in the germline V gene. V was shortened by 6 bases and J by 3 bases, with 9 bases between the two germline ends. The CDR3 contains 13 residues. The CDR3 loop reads CASRTRVNQPQHF. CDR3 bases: TGTGCCAGCAGAACCAGGGTCAATCAGCCCCAGCATTTT.

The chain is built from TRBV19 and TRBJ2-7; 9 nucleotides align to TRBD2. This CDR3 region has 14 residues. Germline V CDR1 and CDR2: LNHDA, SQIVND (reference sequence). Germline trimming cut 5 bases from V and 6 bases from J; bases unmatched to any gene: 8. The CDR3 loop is CASSPSGRTLEQYF. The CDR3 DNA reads TGTGCCAGTAGTCCAAGCGGGAGGACCCTCGAGCAGTACTTC.

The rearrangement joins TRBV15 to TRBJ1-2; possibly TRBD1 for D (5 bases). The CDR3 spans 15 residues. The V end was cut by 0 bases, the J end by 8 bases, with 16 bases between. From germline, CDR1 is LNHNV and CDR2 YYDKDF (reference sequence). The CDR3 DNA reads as TGTGCCACCAGCAGAGATAATCAGGGATTCTACGGCTACACCTTC. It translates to CATSRDNQGFYGYTF. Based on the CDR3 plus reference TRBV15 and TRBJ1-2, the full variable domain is DAMVIQNPRYQVTQFGKPVTLSCSQTLNHNVMYWYQQKSSQAPKLLFHYYDKDFNNEADTPDNFQSRRPNTSFCFLDIRSPGLGDTAMYLCATSRDNQGFYGYTFGSGTRLTVV.

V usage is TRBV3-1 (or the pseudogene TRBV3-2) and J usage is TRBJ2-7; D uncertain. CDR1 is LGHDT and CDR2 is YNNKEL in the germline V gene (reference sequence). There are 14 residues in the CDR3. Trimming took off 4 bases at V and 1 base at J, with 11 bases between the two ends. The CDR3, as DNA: TGTGCCAGCAGCCGAGACCCAGATTCCTACGAGCAGTACTTC. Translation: CASSRDPDSYEQYF.

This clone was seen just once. CDR3 protein: CASNGDRTMNTEAFF. The CDR3 nucleotides read TGTGCCAGTAACGGCGACAGAACCATGAACACTGAAGCTTTCTTT. The chain couples TRBV19 to TRBJ1-1; possibly TRBD1 for D (5 bases). The CDR3 is made up of 15 amino acids. Germline V gene data show CDR1 as LNHDA and CDR2 as SQIVND (reference sequence). Trimming pared 7 bases from V and 0 bases from J, leaving 15 bases between.

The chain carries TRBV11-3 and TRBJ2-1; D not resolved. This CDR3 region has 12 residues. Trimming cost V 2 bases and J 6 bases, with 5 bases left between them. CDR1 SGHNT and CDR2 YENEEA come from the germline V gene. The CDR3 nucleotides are TGTGCCAGCAGCTTAACGCGCAATGAGCAGTTCTTC. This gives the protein CASSLTRNEQFF. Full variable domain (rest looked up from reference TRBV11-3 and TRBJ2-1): EAGVVQSPRYKIIEKKQPVAFWCNPISGHNTLYWYLQNLGQGPELLIRYENEEAVDDSQLPKDRFSAERLKGVDSTLKIQPAELGDSAVYLCASSLTRNEQFFGPGTRLTVL.

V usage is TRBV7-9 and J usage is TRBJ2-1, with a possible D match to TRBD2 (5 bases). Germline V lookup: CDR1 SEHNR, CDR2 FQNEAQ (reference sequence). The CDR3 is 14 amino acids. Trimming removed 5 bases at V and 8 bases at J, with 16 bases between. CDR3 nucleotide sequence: TGTGCCAGCAGCCCCTGGGGTAGCGCCGATGAGCAGTTCTTC. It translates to CASSPWGSADEQFF. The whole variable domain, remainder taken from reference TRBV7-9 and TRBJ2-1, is DTGVSQNPRHKITKRGQNVTFRCDPISEHNRLYWYRQTLGQGPEFLTYFQNEAQLEKSRLLSDRFSAERPKGSFSTLEIQRTEQGDSAMYLCASSPWGSADEQFFGPGTRLTVL.